The rows below give T cell receptor beta chains drawn from one sample of a study of CD8+CD57+ T cells in acquired aplastic anemia. In TCRdb, the reads were re-called with MiXCR into one record per CDR3 protein. The table shows approximately 220,000 distinct CDR3 sequences, with roughly half occurring only once. The sample consisted of sorted CD4+, CD8+, or CD8+CD57+ T cells (not recorded which) from PBMCs. The receptors here all came from a human donor with aplastic anemia. CDR3s include the opening cysteine and the closing phenylalanine or tryptophan. The D gene is left open where the match is weak. Some rows have no size entry. The others give once, few or many, or a class for an expanded clone.

j_call | d_call | clone_size | v_call | cdr3_nt | cdr3_aa
TRBJ2-5 | NA | NA | TRBV24-1 | TGTGCCACCAGTGATACAGGGAGGCAAGAGACCCAGTACTTC | CATSDTGRQETQYF
TRBJ2-5 | NA | NA | TRBV7-2 | TGTGCCAGCAGCTTACCCAGGGAGACCCAGTACTTC | CASSLPRETQYF
TRBJ1-3 | NA | many | TRBV7-9 | TGTGCCAGCAGCTCAGGGGCTGGAAACACCATATATTTT | CASSSGAGNTIYF
TRBJ1-2 | NA | NA | TRBV5-6 | TGTGCCAGCAGCTTGGATGGCGGCACCTTC | CASSLDGGTF
TRBJ2-2 | NA | NA | TRBV2 | TGTGCCAGCAGGGTTGAAGGCACCGGGGAGCTGTTTTTT | CASRVEGTGELFF
TRBJ1-6 | TRBD1 | NA | TRBV7-3 | TGTGCCAGCAGACCGGGTGGGGTGGGGGACAGGGGCGTCAGTAAGCAATCACCCCTCCACTTT | CASRPGGVGDRGVSKQSPLHF
TRBJ2-4 | NA | NA | TRBV7-9 | TGTGCCAGCAGCTTAGTTCCCGGCGCCAAAAACATTCAGTACTTC | CASSLVPGAKNIQYF
TRBJ1-6 | NA | NA | TRBV7-9 | TGTGCCAGCAGCTTGGGGCAGGGTTTGAATTCACCCCTCCACTTT | CASSLGQGLNSPLHF
TRBJ1-2 | NA | many | TRBV9 | TGTGCCAGCAGCACACTTCGAAGGGAGGGCGCCTCTAACTATGGCTACACCTTC | CASSTLRREGASNYGYTF
TRBJ1-1 | NA | many | TRBV19 | TGTGCCAGTCTACATGGTCTTCGGGCTTTCTTT | CASLHGLRAFF
TRBJ1-5 | NA | NA | TRBV2 | TGTGCCAGCAGTCTCGACAGGTACAATCAGCCCCAGCATTTT | CASSLDRYNQPQHF
TRBJ1-1 | NA | NA | TRBV25-1 | TGTGCCAGCAGTGACCTGATGAACACTGAAGCTTTCTTT | CASSDLMNTEAFF
TRBJ2-5 | TRBD1 | NA | TRBV24-1 | TGTGCCACCAGTGATTTGCGGACAGGCCAAGAGACCCAGTACTTC | CATSDLRTGQETQYF
TRBJ1-2 | NA | NA | TRBV20-1 | TGCAGTGCTAGAGATCCCGGGAGCTATGGCTACACCTTC | CSARDPGSYGYTF
TRBJ1-3 | NA | few | TRBV29-1 | TGCAGCGTTGACTCGGCGATTGGGGGGGACGGAAACACCATATATTTT | CSVDSAIGGDGNTIYF
TRBJ2-1 | TRBD1 | many | TRBV7-9 | TGTGCCAGCAGCGCATCAGGACAGGGATCCGGCAATGAGCAGTTCTTC | CASSASGQGSGNEQFF
TRBJ2-5 | NA | many | TRBV9 | TGTGCCAGCAGCGTAGGGGTGGCGGTGGTGCAAGAGACCCAGTACTTC | CASSVGVAVVQETQYF
TRBJ1-2 | NA | NA | TRBV25-1 | TGTGCCAGCGGGGGGAGGAACTATGGCTACACCTTC | CASGGRNYGYTF
TRBJ2-1 | NA | once | TRBV29-1 | TGCAGCGTTGACGGTCTGGTGGATGAGCAGTTCTTC | CSVDGLVDEQFF
TRBJ2-7 | TRBD1 | once | TRBV5-4 | TGTGCCAGCAGCTTGGAGACAGGGACCTACGAGCAGTACTTC | CASSLETGTYEQYF
TRBJ2-3 | TRBD2 | NA | TRBV19 | TGTGCCAGTAGTATTTCCTGGACTAGCGGTACTAGCACAGATACGCAGTATTTT | CASSISWTSGTSTDTQYF
TRBJ2-1 | NA | many | TRBV7-3 | TGTGCCAGCAGCTTAACCCAGGGCTACTACAATGAGCAGTTCTTC | CASSLTQGYYNEQFF
TRBJ2-1 | TRBD2 | many | TRBV9 | TGTGCCAGCAGCGTAGTTTCTAGCGGGGGGGCCTATGAGCAGTTCTTC | CASSVVSSGGAYEQFF
TRBJ1-1 | NA | NA | TRBV19 | TGTGCCAGTAGTCTTGGACAGCCGAACACTGAAGCTTTCTTT | CASSLGQPNTEAFF
TRBJ2-7 | NA | many | TRBV4-1 | TGCGCCAGCAGCCAAGAGCTTAGCTGGTCCTACGAGCAGTACTTC | CASSQELSWSYEQYF
TRBJ1-2 | NA | many | TRBV30 | TGTGCCTGGAGTGTGGCCTTGGAGGGCTACACCTTC | CAWSVALEGYTF
TRBJ2-7 | NA | NA | TRBV25-1 | TGTGCCAGCTCTCGGGACTGGTCCTACGAGCAGTACTTC | CASSRDWSYEQYF
TRBJ2-5 | NA | many | TRBV5-8 | TGTGCCAGCAGCTCGTTATTTGGAATCCAACAAGAGACCCAGTACTTC | CASSSLFGIQQETQYF
TRBJ1-6 | NA | many | TRBV20-1 | TGCAGTGCTAGAAAAACAGGGTATAATCCACCCCTCCACTTT | CSARKTGYNPPLHF
TRBJ2-1 | NA | NA | TRBV27 | TGTGCCAGCTCCGAATTGGGCAATGAGCAGTTCTTC | CASSELGNEQFF
TRBJ1-2 | NA | NA | TRBV5-5 | TGCGCCAGCAGCTTGTATGAGGGCCTCGGCTATGGCTACACCTTC | CASSLYEGLGYGYTF
TRBJ1-2 | NA | few | TRBV10-3 | TGTGCCATCAGTGAGTCAGGGTCCCATGGTGGCTACACCTTC | CAISESGSHGGYTF
TRBJ2-7 | NA | NA | TRBV9 | TGTGCCAGCAGCGTAGGAGGAGGGGCCACCTACGAGCAGTACTTC | CASSVGGGATYEQYF
TRBJ1-1 | TRBD1 | once | TRBV7-3 | TGTGCCAGCAGCTTAACGGGGGGACAGGGCGGTGAAGCTTTCTTT | CASSLTGGQGGEAFF
TRBJ1-3 | NA | many | TRBV29-1 | TGCAGCGCCTTGGGGGGGTTCTCTGGAAACACCATATATTTT | CSALGGFSGNTIYF
TRBJ2-1 | NA | NA | TRBV9 | TGTGCCAGCAGCGTAGGTGGAGATGCGTACAATGAGCAGTTCTTC | CASSVGGDAYNEQFF
TRBJ1-3 | NA | few | TRBV28 | TGTGCCAGCACTACATCTTCCGCGCAGCGGGGGTCTGGAAACACCATATATTTT | CASTTSSAQRGSGNTIYF